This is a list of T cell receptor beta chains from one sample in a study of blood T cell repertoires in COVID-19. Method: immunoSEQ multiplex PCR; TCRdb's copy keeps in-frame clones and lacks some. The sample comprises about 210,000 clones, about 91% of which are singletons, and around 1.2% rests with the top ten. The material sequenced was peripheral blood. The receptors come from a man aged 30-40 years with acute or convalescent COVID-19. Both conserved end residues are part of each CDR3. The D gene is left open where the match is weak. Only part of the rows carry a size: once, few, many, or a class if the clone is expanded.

cdr3_nt: TGTGCCAGCAGCTTGTATCCAGGTCGGTCCGATGGCTACACCTTC
cdr3_aa: CASSLYPGRSDGYTF
clone_size: once
j_call: TRBJ1-2
v_call: TRBV2
d_call: .

cdr3_nt: TGTGCCAGCAGCGACAGTGCATACGAGCAGTACTTC
cdr3_aa: CASSDSAYEQYF
clone_size: .
j_call: TRBJ2-7
v_call: TRBV2
d_call: .

cdr3_nt: TGTGCCAGCGGAGGGCACAGCTCCTATGGCTACACCTTC
cdr3_aa: CASGGHSSYGYTF
clone_size: .
j_call: TRBJ1-2
v_call: TRBV28
d_call: .

cdr3_nt: TGTGCCAGCAGTCAGGATTCACCCCTCCACTTT
cdr3_aa: CASSQDSPLHF
clone_size: .
j_call: TRBJ1-6
v_call: TRBV12-3/TRBV12-4
d_call: .

cdr3_nt: TGCGCCAGCGACCCAGGGCTAGGGGGGGGAGATACGCAGTATTTT
cdr3_aa: CASDPGLGGGDTQYF
clone_size: .
j_call: TRBJ2-3
v_call: TRBV4-1
d_call: .

cdr3_nt: TGTGCCAGCTCACAGGACAGGGTCGGAAACACCATATATTTT
cdr3_aa: CASSQDRVGNTIYF
clone_size: .
j_call: TRBJ1-3
v_call: TRBV18
d_call: TRBD1

cdr3_nt: TGTGCCAGCAGCTTAAGGCGGGAGGCGGGTGAGCAGTTCTTC
cdr3_aa: CASSLRREAGEQFF
clone_size: .
j_call: TRBJ2-1
v_call: TRBV11-2
d_call: TRBD2

cdr3_nt: TGCGCCAGCAGTGAGAAAACAGGGACCTCTGGTTACGAGCAGTACTTC
cdr3_aa: CASSEKTGTSGYEQYF
clone_size: .
j_call: TRBJ2-7
v_call: TRBV10-1
d_call: .

cdr3_nt: TGTGCCAGCAGCTCCCGGGACAGGGGGGGTTACGAGCAGTACTTC
cdr3_aa: CASSSRDRGGYEQYF
clone_size: .
j_call: TRBJ2-7
v_call: TRBV3-1/TRBV3-2
d_call: TRBD1

cdr3_nt: TGTGCCAGCAGCTTAAGTTCCAGTAAGGGGTTGACCAATCAGCCCCAGCATTTT
cdr3_aa: CASSLSSSKGLTNQPQHF
clone_size: .
j_call: TRBJ1-5
v_call: TRBV7-9
d_call: .

cdr3_nt: TGTGCCAGCAGCTTAGGGACAGGGGAGAATTCACCCCTCCACTTT
cdr3_aa: CASSLGTGENSPLHF
clone_size: .
j_call: TRBJ1-6
v_call: TRBV7-6
d_call: TRBD1

cdr3_nt: TGTGCCAGCAGCCAAGATTTTAGTAGGCTGTTTTTT
cdr3_aa: CASSQDFSRLFF
clone_size: .
j_call: TRBJ2-2
v_call: TRBV3-1/TRBV3-2
d_call: .

cdr3_nt: TGTGCCAGCAGTTACTCGCGGAGACCCCAGCAAGAGACCCAGTACTTC
cdr3_aa: CASSYSRRPQQETQYF
clone_size: .
j_call: TRBJ2-5
v_call: TRBV6-5
d_call: .

cdr3_nt: TGTGCCAGCTCCTCCACCGGCAGGGTTCGAGAGACCCAGTACTTC
cdr3_aa: CASSSTGRVRETQYF
clone_size: once
j_call: TRBJ2-5
v_call: TRBV18
d_call: .

cdr3_nt: TGTGCCAGCAGCGACACAGGGGCGGATTCACCCCTCCACTTT
cdr3_aa: CASSDTGADSPLHF
clone_size: .
j_call: TRBJ1-6
v_call: TRBV7-9
d_call: TRBD1

cdr3_nt: TGTGCCAGTAGCAAAACAGGGGCCCCAACCGAGCAGTACTTC
cdr3_aa: CASSKTGAPTEQYF
clone_size: .
j_call: TRBJ2-7
v_call: TRBV19
d_call: TRBD1

cdr3_nt: TGTGCCAGCAGCGCAAGGGGACAGTTCCAGATGGATACGCAGTATTTT
cdr3_aa: CASSARGQFQMDTQYF
clone_size: .
j_call: TRBJ2-3
v_call: TRBV9
d_call: TRBD1

cdr3_nt: TGTGCCAGCAGTTTCGCCGTTAGCTCCTACAATGAGCAGTTCTTC
cdr3_aa: CASSFAVSSYNEQFF
clone_size: .
j_call: TRBJ2-1
v_call: TRBV28
d_call: .

cdr3_nt: TGTGCCAGCAGTCTCGGGGGGCCGGGCACAGATACGCAGTATTTT
cdr3_aa: CASSLGGPGTDTQYF
clone_size: .
j_call: TRBJ2-3
v_call: TRBV28
d_call: .

cdr3_nt: TGTGCCAGCAGCTGGACTAGCACAGATACGCAGTATTTT
cdr3_aa: CASSWTSTDTQYF
clone_size: once
j_call: TRBJ2-3
v_call: TRBV5-4
d_call: .

cdr3_nt: TGTGCCAGCAGCTTGGACCTCCAGGGGTCAGATACGCAGTATTTT
cdr3_aa: CASSLDLQGSDTQYF
clone_size: .
j_call: TRBJ2-3
v_call: TRBV5-4
d_call: .

cdr3_nt: TGTGCCAGCAGCCCGGGACTCTCTAGCACAGATACGCAGTATTTT
cdr3_aa: CASSPGLSSTDTQYF
clone_size: .
j_call: TRBJ2-3
v_call: TRBV3-1/TRBV3-2
d_call: .

cdr3_nt: TGCGCCAGCAGCTTGGTACCAGAAGGAAACACCATATATTTT
cdr3_aa: CASSLVPEGNTIYF
clone_size: .
j_call: TRBJ1-3
v_call: TRBV5-1
d_call: .

cdr3_nt: TGCAGCGGTTGGGGAGGGGCCAATGAGCAGTTCTTC
cdr3_aa: CSGWGGANEQFF
clone_size: .
j_call: TRBJ2-1
v_call: TRBV29-1
d_call: TRBD2

cdr3_nt: TGCAGTGCTAGTTCTAGCGGGAGCACAGATACGCAGTATTTT
cdr3_aa: CSASSSGSTDTQYF
clone_size: .
j_call: TRBJ2-3
v_call: TRBV20-1
d_call: TRBD2

cdr3_nt: TGCAGCGTTGCCAGGACAGGGAGGAGCTCCTACGAGCAGTACTTC
cdr3_aa: CSVARTGRSSYEQYF
clone_size: .
j_call: TRBJ2-7
v_call: TRBV29-1
d_call: TRBD1

cdr3_nt: TGTGCCAGCCGTACCGGGAGATACAATGAGCAGTTCTTC
cdr3_aa: CASRTGRYNEQFF
clone_size: .
j_call: TRBJ2-1
v_call: TRBV6-5
d_call: .

cdr3_nt: TGCGCCAGCAGCTTGTGGGGGACTAGCACAGATACGCAGTATTTT
cdr3_aa: CASSLWGTSTDTQYF
clone_size: .
j_call: TRBJ2-3
v_call: TRBV5-1
d_call: .

cdr3_nt: TGTGCCAGCTTGGGACACCCGAACACTGAAGCTTTCTTT
cdr3_aa: CASLGHPNTEAFF
clone_size: .
j_call: TRBJ1-1
v_call: TRBV28
d_call: .

cdr3_nt: TGTGCCAGCAGTTTTGTTAGGGAGACCGGGGAGCTGTTTTTT
cdr3_aa: CASSFVRETGELFF
clone_size: few
j_call: TRBJ2-2
v_call: TRBV28
d_call: .

cdr3_nt: TGCGCCAGCAGCCAAGATTGGCGGACTTCTGGGGCCAACGTCCTGACTTTC
cdr3_aa: CASSQDWRTSGANVLTF
clone_size: once
j_call: TRBJ2-6
v_call: TRBV4-1
d_call: .

cdr3_nt: TGTGCCTGGAGTTCCCAGACAGGCACTGAAGCTTTCTTT
cdr3_aa: CAWSSQTGTEAFF
clone_size: .
j_call: TRBJ1-1
v_call: TRBV30
d_call: .

cdr3_nt: TGTGCCAGCAAGATAGCGGGACAGAACACCGGGGAGCTGTTTTTT
cdr3_aa: CASKIAGQNTGELFF
clone_size: .
j_call: TRBJ2-2
v_call: TRBV7-9
d_call: TRBD2

cdr3_nt: TGTGCCAGCAGTCGGAGACTAGTCTCAGATACGCAGTATTTT
cdr3_aa: CASSRRLVSDTQYF
clone_size: .
j_call: TRBJ2-3
v_call: TRBV27
d_call: .

cdr3_nt: TGCGCCAGCAGTTTAGGTGGAGGAAATCAGCCCCAGCATTTT
cdr3_aa: CASSLGGGNQPQHF
clone_size: .
j_call: TRBJ1-5
v_call: TRBV4-1
d_call: .

cdr3_nt: TGTGCCAGCAGTTTCCGAACAGCAGGCACAGATACGCAGTATTTT
cdr3_aa: CASSFRTAGTDTQYF
clone_size: .
j_call: TRBJ2-3
v_call: TRBV28
d_call: .

cdr3_nt: TGCGCCAGCAGCCCCCCACTAGCGGGATCGGCGCGTGATGAGCAGTTCTTC
cdr3_aa: CASSPPLAGSARDEQFF
clone_size: .
j_call: TRBJ2-1
v_call: TRBV5-1
d_call: TRBD2

cdr3_nt: TGTGCCTGGAGTGTACGGGGGAGCCCCCTCTCCCAAGAGACCCAGTACTTC
cdr3_aa: CAWSVRGSPLSQETQYF
clone_size: .
j_call: TRBJ2-5
v_call: TRBV30
d_call: .

cdr3_nt: TGTGCCAGCAGTTTATCAGGGTTCTATAATTCACCCCTCCACTTT
cdr3_aa: CASSLSGFYNSPLHF
clone_size: .
j_call: TRBJ1-6
v_call: TRBV28
d_call: .